This T cell receptor beta chain was identified during a study of T cells in Graves' hyperthyroidism and ophthalmopathy (dated by TCRdb to the late 2010s). Looking at the study overall: Peripheral blood samples were taken at initial diagnosis, before any treatment was given. The study also compared thyroid tissue and blood T-cell repertoires from about six Graves' hyperthyroidism patients. For training and testing, the approximately 92 patients in the discovery cohort were randomly divided in a 7:3 ratio. The paper describes TCR Vbeta CDR3 sequencing of roughly 130 peripheral blood samples, made up of 43 ophthalmopathy patients, some 80 hyperthyroidism patients and around 17 progressor patients. After sampling, hyperthyroidism patients received methimazole starting at 30 mg daily, and ophthalmopathy patients received high-dose intravenous methylprednisolone. To identify TCR V-J signatures that set the groups apart, the researchers used a discovery cohort of more than 95 patients, made up of under 45 with Graves' ophthalmopathy and 57 with stable Graves' hyperthyroidism. Whether ophthalmopathy could be predicted prospectively was tested in an independent validation cohort made up of 18 to 20 hyperthyroidism patients plus 17 patients who later progressed to ophthalmopathy. Broader findings and caveats from the paper: A model built on a 13 V-J signature distinguished ophthalmopathy from stable hyperthyroidism, reaching 85% to 90% sensitivity and about 81% specificity in cross-validation and 80%/75% in testing. Most expanded thyroid clonotypes (frequency above 0.001) were also detected in blood, a finding suggesting that blood repertoires may reflect thyroid immune responses. Sample size was not statistically predetermined, and investigators were not blinded to group allocation. In validation, progression to ophthalmopathy was predicted by the model with approximately 67% sensitivity and 72.22% specificity, a median of around 5.9 months before onset.

This clonotype was counted ten times or more. Its target antigen remains unknown. One base away there is no much larger clone; base qualities are not given. The V end loses 6 bases and the J end loses 9 bases, and a stretch of 21 bases separates them. The CDR3 has 13 amino acids, counting the end cysteine and phenylalanine. CDR3 DNA is the only sequence kept; it has 39 bases, read in frame from the first base. The CDR1 and CDR2 encoded by the germline V gene (reference sequence) are DFQATT and SNEGSKA. TCR beta CDR3 regions were amplified from RNA transcripts. The TCR CDR3 was subjected to a first round of RT-PCR using the HTBI primer set and the Qiagen OneStep RT-PCR kit. Libraries were constructed in a second round of multiplex PCR, after which size selection and purification were carried out. The libraries were sequenced on an Illumina HiSeq2000 using paired-end 100 bp reads. The published analysis was carried out like this. SOAPnuke was used to process the raw data, throwing out any read that contained adapters or uncalled bases, had a mean Phred below 15, or lacked an exact constant-primer or identifier match. High-quality paired reads were merged using COPE v1.2.5, and each unique nucleotide sequence was defined as a clonotype. MiTCR v1.1 was used to align the clonotypes against IMGT TRBV, TRBD and TRBJ reference segments. The analysis was restricted to V-J combinations with a frequency above 0.0001, which together covered just over 99% of the repertoires. A TCS score was defined as the ratio of F50 (clonal expansion) to E x V (chaos), with BLOSUM62-based TCRdist applied between CDR3 peptides within each V-J. Welch's t-statistics and random forest reduced around 520 V-J features to roughly 13, which were used in a naive Bayes classifier (R e1071). TCRdb applied fastp at Q25 and MiXCR to the public reads, then kept only in-frame beta chains. Rows with one shared CDR3 protein collapse into an entry with the most common genes and DNA. The authors' filters were not applied to this entry. The sample data list 280,000 or so distinct CDR3 sequences, and over 12% of these were observed just once. The leading ten clones occupy about 30% of the sample.

Hyperthyroidism patients were aged 18 to 65 years and newly diagnosed, with disease duration of less than 2 months. Any patient with an uncontrolled infection, another autoimmune disease, pregnancy or lactation was excluded. Diagnoses relied on clinical symptoms, serum thyroxine and TRAb, thyroid ultrasound and orbital computed tomography. For progressor patients, blood was drawn at the first diagnosis of hyperthyroidism, before any ophthalmopathy symptoms had appeared. Ficoll-Paque density gradient centrifugation was used to isolate PBMCs from 8 to 10 ml of fresh peripheral blood. Progressor patients were initially diagnosed with Graves' hyperthyroidism and developed ophthalmopathy during follow-up. Trizol reagent was used to extract total RNA, and RNA quality was then checked on an Agilent 2100 Bioanalyzer.

The sequence joins TRBV20-1 to TRBJ2-7; no confident D gene assignment can be made. Material: blood. The sequence was collected from a woman aged 45-65 years with Graves' hyperthyroidism that later progressed to Graves' ophthalmopathy. The DNA is TGCAGTGCCCCTTTTGCCGACCTTTCCACGCAGTACTTC. Its protein product is CSAPFADLSTQYF.